This T cell receptor beta chain originates from a study of Ad26.COV2.S vaccination and SARS-CoV-2 variants. Study-level background: The donor was enrolled in the Ad26.COV2.S arm of the COV1001 trial. General study findings and limits: Vaccine and placebo groups showed comparable non-spike TCR breadth.

Worth noting for this clone: Its antigen is not identified.

Profiling relied on immunoSEQ multiplex PCR, and the TCRdb table lists in-frame clones only, not all of them. The repertoire has around 450,000 clones, 89% of them found once; the top ten carry 1.5% to 2%. Regarding treatment: roughly 20 received Ad26.COV2.S at low or high dose, single or two shots; 5 received placebo; per-sample allocation not given. Each sample was drawn 63 days after the first injection (of vaccine or placebo). Vaccination employed an Ad26 vector expressing the Wuhan-strain SARS-CoV-2 spike. Sequencing was performed on peripheral blood, taken in a trial of Ad26.COV2.S vaccine versus placebo. This TCR was sampled from a person aged 18-60 years who received the Ad26.COV2.S COVID-19 vaccine or a placebo.

The CDR3 DNA sequence: TGTGCCAGCCGGGGGTTCAGGAAACAAGAGACCCAGTACTTC. Amino acids: CASRGFRKQETQYF. V gene TRBV6-5 combines with J gene TRBJ2-5, with D perhaps TRBD2 (6 bases). Germline V gene sequence: CDR1 MNHEY, CDR2 SVGAGI. Trimming shortened V by 8 bases and J by 2 bases, and 15 bases separated the two germline ends. This CDR3 has 14 amino acids.